What follows are 15 T cell receptor beta chains derived from one specimen sequenced in a study of PD-1 blockade in mismatch repair-deficient tumors. Profiling relied on immunoSEQ multiplex PCR, and the TCRdb table lists in-frame clones only, not all of them. The data contain roughly 37,000 clones, approximately 83% of them singletons. The specimen was PBMCs, collected less than 40 weeks after starting pembrolizumab. The receptors here all came from an adult with mismatch repair-deficient cancer.

The chain links TRBV9 to TRBJ2-1; 8 nucleotides line up with TRBD1. CDR3 length: 16 residues. CDR1 and CDR2 from the germline V gene are SGDLS and YYNGEE. Trimming at V came to 0 bases and at J to 4 bases, leaving 6 bases not matched to a gene. Written as DNA, the CDR3 is TGTGCCAGCAGCGTAGGGGGGACAGGAATATACAATGAGCAGTTCTTC. Protein: CASSVGGTGIYNEQFF.

In DNA, the CDR3 is TGTGCCAGCCGTCCCGTCGGGGTGACTGAAGCTTTCTTT. Protein product: CASRPVGVTEAFF. The chain is built from TRBV18 and TRBJ1-1; D is unclear. The CDR3 has 13 residues. V shed 8 bases and J shed 5 bases, with 15 bases lying between them. Germline CDR1 KGHSH, CDR2 LQKENI.

On this clone itself: The junction shows a germline mismatch at one end, possibly a read error. CDR3 coding DNA: TGTGCCAGCAGCCCGGACAGGAGGCCGGGGGAGCAGTACTTC. This gives the protein CASSPDRRPGEQYF. This chain uses TRBV5-1 with TRBJ2-7; 7 bases match TRBD1. Germline assignment: CDR1 SGHRS and CDR2 YFSETQ. The CDR3 covers 14 residues.

The chain has TRBV10-1 and TRBJ2-7; 9 bases map to TRBD1. The CDR3 is 14 residues long. Germline CDR1 and CDR2: WNHNN and SYGVQD (reference sequence). V lost 5 bases to trimming and J lost 3 bases; unmatched junction nucleotides: 5. The CDR3 reads CASSYTGQGYEQYF. The DNA for the CDR3 is TGCGCCAGCAGTTATACGGGACAGGGCTACGAGCAGTACTTC.

V is TRBV2 and J is TRBJ1-1; TRBD1 is a possible D gene (6 bases). V lost 1 base, J lost 4 bases, and 13 bases lay in between. CDR1 SNHLY and CDR2 FYNNEI come from the germline V gene. The CDR3 runs to 15 residues. The CDR3 loop is CASSEGPGGPTEAFF. The CDR3 nucleotides are TGTGCCAGCAGTGAAGGCCCCGGGGGGCCCACTGAAGCTTTCTTT.

The V and J genes are TRBV6-5 and TRBJ2-2; perhaps TRBD1 as D (6 bases). Trimming left V 0 bases short and J 5 bases short, with 10 bases between. Germline CDR1 MNHEY, CDR2 SVGAGI. CDR3 size: 15 residues. The CDR3 loop reads CASSYSRTVTGELFF. Written as DNA, the CDR3 is TGTGCCAGCAGTTACTCCCGGACAGTAACCGGGGAGCTGTTTTTT.

The V gene is TRBV9, the J gene TRBJ2-7, with a possible D match to TRBD2 (5 bases). CDR3 length equals 15 residues. Germline V gene data show CDR1 as SGDLS and CDR2 as YYNGEE. Trimming left V 4 bases short and J 1 base short, with 15 bases between. The CDR3 is CASSPLGAASYEQYF. CDR3 nucleotide sequence: TGTGCCAGCAGCCCCCTGGGAGCGGCTTCCTACGAGCAGTACTTC.

The chain combines TRBV29-1 with TRBJ1-1, with D perhaps TRBD1 (5 bases). The CDR3 totals 13 residues. V was clipped by 7 bases and J by 0 bases, with 12 bases between them. Germline CDR1 is SQVTM and CDR2 is ANQGSEA. The DNA for the CDR3 is TGCAGCGCTAGAAGGGGCCTGAACACTGAAGCTTTCTTT. Its translation: CSARRGLNTEAFF.

J is TRBJ1-1 and V is TRBV6-6, with TRBD1 as a possible D gene (5 bases). The CDR3 is 16 residues long. The germline V and J ends were trimmed by 0 bases and 1 base, with 12 bases remaining between them. Germline V lookup: CDR1 MNHNY, CDR2 SVGAGI (reference sequence). DNA of the CDR3: TGTGCCAGCAGTTACTCGATGGGACTGACGAACACTGAAGCTTTCTTT. Protein sequence: CASSYSMGLTNTEAFF.

The rearrangement joins TRBV5-1 to TRBJ2-3, with 11 bases aligning to TRBD1. Germline CDR1 and CDR2: SGHRS and YFSETQ. The CDR3 runs 16 residues. Trimming at V came to 0 bases and at J to 5 bases, leaving 5 bases not matched to a gene. The CDR3 is CASSLGGQGAGDTQYF. The CDR3 nucleotides are TGCGCCAGCAGCTTGGGCGGACAGGGGGCAGGAGATACGCAGTATTTT.

This chain links TRBV7-2 with TRBJ2-1, with TRBD2 identical over 11 bases. Unmatched junction bases numbered 5, after V lost 3 bases and J lost 10 bases. This CDR3 has 14 amino acids. CDR1 is SGHTA, CDR2 FQGNSA, per germline. The CDR3 nucleotides are TGTGCCAGCAGCTTCACTAGCGGGAGTGGAGAGCAGTTCTTC. It is translated as CASSFTSGSGEQFF. Drawing the rest from reference TRBV7-2 and TRBJ2-1, the complete variable domain is GAGVSQSPSNKVTEKGKDVELRCDPISGHTALYWYRQSLGQGLEFLIYFQGNSAPDKSGLPSDRFSAERTGGSVSTLTIQRTQQEDSAVYLCASSFTSGSGEQFFGPGTRLTVL.

The rearrangement joins TRBV5-1 to TRBJ2-1, with TRBD1 matching 10 bases. The CDR3 contains 16 residues. Germline V lookup: CDR1 SGHRS, CDR2 YFSETQ. V was clipped by 4 bases and J by 3 bases; unmatched bases: 7. The CDR3 DNA reads as TGCGCCAGCAGCCGTGGACAGGGGGACTACTACAATGAGCAGTTCTTC. This translates into CASSRGQGDYYNEQFF.

The chain joins TRBV21-1 to TRBJ2-7; the table assigns TRBD1, which was not confirmed against the DNA. TRBV21-1 is flagged as a pseudogene. The CDR3 has 17 amino acids. This chain's CDR3 is CASSKLGDRGLHDEQYF. For the CDR3, the DNA is TGTGCCAGCAGCAAATTAGGGGACAGGGGACTCCATGACGAGCAGTACTTC.

This rearrangement joins TRBV28 to TRBJ1-1, with 11 bases that match TRBD1. The CDR3 covers 17 residues. Germline V CDR1 and CDR2: MDHEN, SYDVKM. V shed 1 base and J 2 bases; nucleotides not matched to a gene: 6. This chain's CDR3 is CASSLLGTGGFNTEAFF. As DNA, the CDR3 is TGTGCCAGCAGTTTATTAGGGACAGGGGGATTTAACACTGAAGCTTTCTTT.

The table lists this clone with a count of one. This rearrangement joins TRBV6-6 to TRBJ2-1; 12 nucleotides match TRBD1. With 7 bases clipped from V and 8 bases from J, the junction kept 9 bases outside the gene matches. The CDR3 contains 15 residues. Germline V gene lookup returns CDR1 MNHNY and CDR2 SVGAGI (reference sequence). The chain's CDR3 is CASNRGTGGFDEQFF. In nucleotides, the CDR3 is TGTGCCAGCAACCGTGGGACAGGGGGCTTCGATGAGCAGTTCTTC.